This is a list of T cell receptor beta chains from one sample in a study of T-cell memory formation after mild COVID-19. TCRdb ran MiXCR on the 5' RACE reads and lists one entry per CDR3 protein. The table records about half a million distinct CDR3 sequences, roughly 20% of them present only once. The specimen sequenced was PBMCs or a T cell subset sorted from them (not recorded which). The receptor set was obtained from an adult woman who had mild COVID-19 (a few samples of this study predate the infection). Cell type and time point are not known. The CDR3 runs from the conserved cysteine through the conserved F or W. The D gene is left open where the match is weak. Expanded clones get a size class; other rows say once, few or many, or leave the size out.

d_call clone_size v_call cdr3_aa
TRBD1 . TRBV5-1 CASSLGTGGLYEQYF
. few TRBV4-1 CASSQLDSLNTEAFF
. many TRBV7-9 CASSSRTRGYPINHYEQYF
. few TRBV7-8 CASSSAARAWFF
. few TRBV5-1 CASSKWSVNTEAFF
TRBD1 few TRBV29-1 CSAQGGLAEGKLFF
. once TRBV15 CATSGGFNQPQHF
. . TRBV5-1 CASREQADQPQHF
TRBD2 . TRBV7-8 CASSIRLAGGPREETQYF
TRBD2 . TRBV2 CASRISGSSTDTQYF
TRBD1 few TRBV5-1 CASSLTGAETQYF
. few TRBV12-3/TRBV12-4 CAPRDIHTGELFF
. . TRBV7-8 CASSPKRTNTGELFF
. many TRBV5-5 CASSAPRAGKETQYF
. . TRBV29-1 CSVKSQMAGVTGYTF
TRBD1 . TRBV7-9 CASLGDREYRGNTEAFF
. many TRBV7-9 CASSPRGANQETQYF
. . TRBV6-1 CASSDSAGTPYEQYF
TRBD1 few TRBV7-9 CASRLTGDSPLHF
. many TRBV12-3/TRBV12-4 CASSLGVNQPQHF
TRBD1 many TRBV5-1 CASSWGDRGNQETQYF
. . TRBV2 CASSEFTGQYNEQFF
TRBD1 many TRBV7-2 CASSPDRGNTEAFF
. many TRBV12-3/TRBV12-4 CASSYIGTLAKNIQYF
. . TRBV27 CASSLNPWDRRRGGGYTF
. few TRBV6-1 CASSHRALDLEYF